The entry below gives a single T cell receptor (beta chain) sequence along with its context. The sample belongs to a study of blood T cell repertoires in COVID-19. Whole-study context: Acute and convalescent COVID-19 specimens originated in the United States, Italy and Spain.

Germline-derived CDR1 and CDR2 are SGHTA and FQGNSA. The CDR3 covers 17 residues. Deletions cut 4 bases from V and 0 bases from J, with 18 bases between. The assay was immunoSEQ multiplex PCR, and TCRdb's table has in-frame clones only and misses some. The sample comprises some 320,000 clones, 90% to 95% of which are singletons, and roughly 3.6% rests with the top ten. The chain joins TRBV7-2 to TRBJ1-2; tentatively, D is TRBD1 (6 bases). This clonotype originated in a woman aged 25-40 years who had been exposed to COVID-19. The sequencing input was PBMCs or T cells enriched from blood (not recorded which). CDR3 loop: CASSWTRDTLANYGYTF. Here the CDR3 DNA reads TGTGCCAGCAGCTGGACCCGGGACACCTTAGCTAACTATGGCTACACCTTC.